The 31 T cell receptor beta chains given below trace back to one sample, sequenced in a study of post-analysis software for immune sequencing data. Study results and caveats: TRBV5-6, TRBV5-1 and TRBV20-1 belonged to a set of five TRBV segments that were more frequent in patients than controls.

TCR beta libraries were prepared from cDNA with unique molecular identifiers. From the PCR reads, TCRdb called clonotypes with MiXCR, one entry per CDR3 protein. The data hold about 810,000 distinct CDR3 sequences, with approximately 57% observed a single time. Antigen specificity for these receptors is unknown. The specimen was blood. These receptors were collected from a girl under 18 with multiple sclerosis.

Note on this clonotype: Compared with germline, one end of the junction differs, possibly owing to a read error. The rearrangement links TRBV15 to TRBJ2-6, with a possible D match to TRBD1 (6 bases). This CDR3 region has 16 residues. Per germline, CDR1 LNHNV and CDR2 YYDKDF (reference sequence). The CDR3 nucleotides are TGTGTCACCAGCAGGGGACGTGAATCCGGGGCCAACGTCCTGACTTTC. The encoded protein is CVTSRGRESGANVLTF.

The chain uses TRBV12-5 and TRBJ1-2, with D unclear. This CDR3 spans 13 amino acids. V was pared by 7 bases and J by 0 bases, with 9 bases between. The germline V gene has CDR1 LGHNT and CDR2 FRNRAP. The CDR3 DNA follows: TGTGCTAGTGTTGGCGGAGCTAACTATGGCTACACCTTC. Its protein product is CASVGGANYGYTF.

The chain links TRBV5-1 to TRBJ1-2; 10 bases match TRBD1. Germline loops: CDR1 SGHRS, CDR2 YFSETQ. This CDR3 has 16 amino acids. The trim removed 3 bases at V and 2 bases at J, leaving 7 bases unmatched. The CDR3 here is CASSSDRDRGNYGYTF. As DNA, the CDR3 is TGCGCCAGCAGCTCCGACCGGGACAGGGGAAACTATGGCTACACCTTC.

The chain recombines TRBV6-1 with TRBJ2-1, with 16 bases that match TRBD2. J lost 7 bases, V lost 5 bases, and 14 bases had no gene match. Germline V lookup: CDR1 MNHNS, CDR2 SASEGT. This CDR3 contains 19 residues. DNA for the CDR3: TGTGCCAGCAGTCCCCGGGGACTAGCGGGAGGGCCGATATATAATGAGCAGTTCTTC. Its translation: CASSPRGLAGGPIYNEQFF.

The gene calls are TRBV20-1 and TRBJ2-5; D may be TRBD2 (6 bases). CDR3 length equals 14 residues. V was clipped by 4 bases and J by 5 bases, with 17 bases between them. CDR1 and CDR2 (germline): DFQATT, SNEGSKA (reference sequence). The CDR3: CSATRGSWWETQYF. CDR3 sequence (DNA): TGCAGTGCTACTCGGGGGAGTTGGTGGGAGACCCAGTACTTC.

The chain couples TRBV7-9 to TRBJ2-5; 9 nucleotides line up with TRBD1. Germline V gene data show CDR1 as SEHNR and CDR2 as FQNEAQ (reference sequence). This CDR3 spans 14 amino acids. V trimming: 6 bases; J trimming: 11 bases; junction bases outside the gene matches: 13. CDR3 coding DNA: TGTGCCAGCAGGTTGGAACAGGGGGCGAGGGAGCAGTACTTC. It is translated as CASRLEQGAREQYF.

The genes are TRBV7-9 and TRBJ2-1; tentative D call: TRBD2 (6 bases). V gave up 5 bases and J gave up 9 bases, with 23 bases separating them. The CDR3 totals 16 residues. The V gene's germline CDR1 is SEHNR and CDR2 FQNEAQ (reference sequence). The CDR3 loop is CASSGNRDSARGEQFF. CDR3 in DNA: TGTGCCAGCAGCGGAAATCGGGACTCGGCGAGGGGTGAGCAGTTCTTC.

The V call is TRBV3-1, the J call TRBJ2-7, with D possibly being TRBD2 (6 bases). The germline V gene encodes CDR1 LGHDT and CDR2 YNNKEL (reference sequence). This CDR3 spans 13 amino acids. V was trimmed by 4 bases and J by 3 bases, leaving 10 bases between them. In DNA, the CDR3 is TGTGCCAGCAGCCGGGACTCCCTCTACGAGCAGTACTTC. Translation gives CASSRDSLYEQYF.

Here the CDR3 DNA reads TGCAGTGCTATAGCAGGGATTGCAACAGATACGCAGTATTTT. Translating it yields CSAIAGIATDTQYF. V gene TRBV20-1 combines with J gene TRBJ2-3; a possible D gene is TRBD1 (5 bases). Germline V gene data show CDR1 as DFQATT and CDR2 as SNEGSKA (reference sequence). This CDR3 spans 14 amino acids. Trimming took 4 bases from V and 3 from J, leaving 14 bases between them.

The V call is TRBV5-1, the J call TRBJ2-1, with 10 positions matching TRBD1. Germline CDR1 reads SGHRS; CDR2 reads YFSETQ. The CDR3 totals 15 residues. J gave up 2 bases and V 7 bases, and 6 bases lay outside the gene matches. This CDR3 reads CASFLGQGPYNEQFF. The CDR3 DNA reads TGCGCCAGCTTTTTGGGACAGGGGCCCTACAATGAGCAGTTCTTC.

The gene calls are TRBV12-5 and TRBJ2-5; 9 bases are shared with TRBD2. CDR3 size: 16 residues. Per germline, CDR1 LGHNT and CDR2 FRNRAP. The J segment lost 1 base and the V segment lost 3 bases, leaving 6 bases of the junction unmatched. This CDR3 is CASGLRAGGPQETQYF. The CDR3 bases are TGTGCTAGTGGTTTAAGGGCGGGAGGGCCCCAAGAGACCCAGTACTTC.

The table lists this clonotype with a count of one. The chain links TRBV6-2 or TRBV6-3 to TRBJ1-3; perhaps TRBD1 as D (6 bases). Deletions cut 2 bases from V and 1 base from J, with 6 bases between. Germline CDR1 is MNHEY and CDR2 is SVGEGT. The CDR3 extends over 14 amino acids. CDR3 residues: CASSYGQSGNTIYF. The CDR3 nucleotides read TGTGCCAGCAGTTACGGACAGTCTGGAAACACCATATATTTT.

This rearrangement joins TRBV7-3 to TRBJ2-3; 10 nucleotides line up with TRBD2. CDR1 SGHTA and CDR2 FQGTGA come from the germline V gene. This CDR3 contains 15 residues. V lost 5 bases to trimming and J lost 4 bases; unmatched junction nucleotides: 6. Written as DNA, the CDR3 is TGTGCCAGCAGCAAGCGGGAGGGTTGGTCAGATACGCAGTATTTT. This encodes CASSKREGWSDTQYF. The complete variable domain, with remaining parts taken from reference TRBV7-3 and TRBJ2-3, reads GAGVSQTPSNKVTEKGKYVELRCDPISGHTALYWYRQSLGQGPEFLIYFQGTGAADDSGLPNDRFFAVRPEGSVSTLKIQRTERGDSAVYLCASSKREGWSDTQYFGPGTRLTVL.

The CDR3, as DNA: TGCGCCAGCAGCTTGGGGGCACAGAGGAATGAAAAACTGTTTTTT. This sequence encodes CASSLGAQRNEKLFF. The chain employs TRBV5-1 and TRBJ1-4; D is ambiguous. V lost 0 bases to trimming and J lost 5 bases, with 11 bases between them. Germline V gene lookup returns CDR1 SGHRS and CDR2 YFSETQ. The CDR3 sequence is 15 residues long.

This clonotype was detected only once. The rearrangement joins TRBV20-1 to TRBJ2-7; possibly TRBD1 for D (6 bases). CDR3 size: 13 residues. From germline, CDR1 is DFQATT and CDR2 SNEGSKA (reference sequence). V was trimmed by 4 bases and J by 1 base, leaving 11 bases between them. CDR3 loop: CSANRDISYEQYF. The CDR3 DNA follows: TGCAGTGCTAACCGGGACATATCCTACGAGCAGTACTTC.

The V and J genes are TRBV7-8 and TRBJ2-5, with 13 bases that match TRBD2. V gave up 5 bases and J gave up 2 bases; unmatched junction bases: 8. Germline assignment: CDR1 SGHVS and CDR2 FQNEAQ. This CDR3 region has 17 residues. CDR3 amino acids: CASSKQGLAGSQETQYF. CDR3 bases: TGTGCCAGCAGCAAGCAGGGACTAGCGGGGTCACAAGAGACCCAGTACTTC.

This clonotype was seen more than once but under ten times. The chain recombines TRBV7-9 with TRBJ2-4; TRBD2 matches at 14 bases. The V gene's germline CDR1 is SEHNR and CDR2 FQNEAQ (reference sequence). The CDR3 totals 17 residues. V lost 4 bases to trimming and J lost 7 bases; unmatched junction nucleotides: 9. The CDR3 sequence is CASSSKTTSGGENIQYF. The CDR3 nucleotides read TGTGCCAGCAGCTCCAAGACGACTAGCGGGGGGGAGAACATTCAGTACTTC.

This clonotype was found once. The CDR3 region has the DNA TGTGCCAGCAGCTCCTTTCTTTACGGGGAGCTGTTTTTT. This sequence encodes CASSSFLYGELFF. This chain uses TRBV7-3 with TRBJ2-2; no definite D call. Germline V gene sequence: CDR1 SGHTA, CDR2 FQGTGA. The CDR3 has 13 residues. V dropped 4 bases and J dropped 7 bases, with 10 bases sitting between them.

V gene TRBV20-1 combines with J gene TRBJ2-2; 8 nucleotides agree with TRBD1. With 5 bases clipped from V and 4 bases from J, the junction kept 6 bases outside the gene matches. The CDR3 consists of 14 residues. Germline CDR1 and CDR2: DFQATT and SNEGSKA (reference sequence). CDR3 DNA sequence: TGCAGTGCTTCGCAGGGGGCGCCCACCGGGGAGCTGTTTTTT. This encodes CSASQGAPTGELFF.

This sequence joins TRBV20-1 and TRBJ2-5, with TRBD2 matching 15 bases. Unmatched junction bases numbered 9, after V lost 6 bases and J lost 4 bases. The CDR3 sequence is 16 residues long. Germline V gene data show CDR1 as DFQATT and CDR2 as SNEGSKA (reference sequence). The CDR3 region has the DNA TGCAGTGCCACCGGGACTAGCGGGAGGAGGGCAGAGACCCAGTACTTC. As protein: CSATGTSGRRAETQYF.

This clonotype was seen only a few times. For the CDR3, the DNA is TGTGCCAGCAGTGAAGCCCTGGAGCAGTACTTC. It specifies CASSEALEQYF. J is TRBJ2-7 and V is TRBV2; D ambiguous. The CDR3 is 11 residues long. Trimming took 0 bases from V and 7 from J, leaving 4 bases between them. CDR1 is SNHLY, CDR2 FYNNEI, per germline.

The rearrangement uses TRBV20-1 and TRBJ1-1, with unresolved D. The V gene's germline CDR1 is DFQATT and CDR2 SNEGSKA (reference sequence). Trimming removed 6 bases from V and 1 base from J, with 15 bases in between. The CDR3 length is 14 residues. The CDR3 DNA sequence: TGCAGTGCCGTCGCGACAAGCCGGAACACTGAAGCTTTCTTT. This sequence encodes CSAVATSRNTEAFF.

The gene calls are TRBV6-2 or TRBV6-3 and TRBJ2-4; TRBD2 agrees at 10 bases. The J call may be incorrect, as the DNA end agrees better with TRBJ2-7. The CDR3 spans 16 residues. Germline V CDR1 and CDR2: MNHEY, SVGEGT. CDR3 nucleotide sequence: TGTGCCAGCAGTTACTCCAAGAGGACTAGCGGCTACGAGCAGTACTTC. It encodes CASSYSKRTSGYEQYF.

This chain uses TRBV10-3 with TRBJ2-3; TRBD1 matches 7 bases. CDR3 length: 13 amino acids. Per germline, CDR1 ENHRY and CDR2 SYGVKD. The junction had 3 bases not matched to a gene; V was cut back by 5 bases and J by 4 bases. The CDR3, as DNA: TGTGCCATCAGTAGGCAGGGGGCAGATACGCAGTATTTT. This translates into CAISRQGADTQYF.

CDR3 in DNA: TGTGCCAGCAGTCCTAGCGGCAGGGGTACTGAAGCTTTCTTT. Translated: CASSPSGRGTEAFF. This chain joins TRBV12-3 or TRBV12-4 and TRBJ1-1; perhaps TRBD1 as D (6 bases). The V and J ends lost 5 bases and 5 bases respectively, with 15 bases between them. This CDR3 region has 14 residues.

J is TRBJ2-1 and V is TRBV13, with 13 bases fitting TRBD2. Germline V gene data show CDR1 as PRHDT and CDR2 as FYEKMQ (reference sequence). V gave up 3 bases and J gave up 4 bases; unmatched junction bases: 6. CDR3 length: 17 residues. The CDR3 loop reads CASSLSRTSGGYNEQFF. The CDR3 nucleotides read TGTGCCAGCAGCTTGTCCCGGACTAGCGGGGGTTACAATGAGCAGTTCTTC.

V gene TRBV7-6 combines with J gene TRBJ2-1, with D possibly called TRBD1 or TRBD2 (5 bases each). Germline CDR1 reads SGHVS; CDR2 reads FNYEAQ. The CDR3 runs to 13 residues. V lost 4 bases to trimming and J lost 12 bases, with 16 bases between them. The CDR3 DNA reads TGTGCCAGCAGCTCCACCGAGGGGCTCGGGCAGTTCTTC. This encodes CASSSTEGLGQFF.

This clonotype was picked up a small number of times. V is TRBV7-2 and J is TRBJ2-5, with 9 nucleotides matching TRBD2. With 2 bases clipped from V and 2 bases from J, the junction kept 3 bases outside the gene matches. There are 15 residues in the CDR3. Germline CDR1 reads SGHTA; CDR2 reads FQGNSA. The DNA for the CDR3 is TGTGCCAGCAGCTTAAGCGGGGGGACACAAGAGACCCAGTACTTC. Translation gives CASSLSGGTQETQYF.

The chain combines TRBV6-6 with TRBJ1-2; D not certain. V was trimmed by 2 bases and J by 1 base, leaving 14 bases between them. The CDR3 loop spans 16 amino acids. Germline V lookup: CDR1 MNHNY, CDR2 SVGAGI (reference sequence). CDR3 sequence reads: CASSYEGKGSNYGYTF. CDR3 DNA: TGTGCCAGCAGTTACGAGGGAAAAGGGAGTAACTATGGCTACACCTTC.

This clonotype was seen only a few times. This chain joins TRBV30 and TRBJ2-6, with D perhaps given as TRBD1 or TRBD2 (5 bases each). V lost 4 bases, J lost 0 bases, and 16 bases lay in between. The CDR3 has 17 amino acids. Germline V CDR1 and CDR2: GTSNPN, SVGIG (reference sequence). In nucleotides, the CDR3 is TGTGCCTGGATGACGGGGTCAGGGCTCTCTGGGGCCAACGTCCTGACTTTC. Translating it yields CAWMTGSGLSGANVLTF.

This chain connects TRBV12-3 or TRBV12-4 to TRBJ2-7, with 9 bases aligning to TRBD1. The junction had 9 bases not matched to a gene; V was cut back by 6 bases and J by 3 bases. The CDR3 sequence is 15 residues long. CDR3 DNA sequence: TGTGCCAGCAGCCTGGACAGGGGATATCTCTACGAGCAGTACTTC. This gives the protein CASSLDRGYLYEQYF.